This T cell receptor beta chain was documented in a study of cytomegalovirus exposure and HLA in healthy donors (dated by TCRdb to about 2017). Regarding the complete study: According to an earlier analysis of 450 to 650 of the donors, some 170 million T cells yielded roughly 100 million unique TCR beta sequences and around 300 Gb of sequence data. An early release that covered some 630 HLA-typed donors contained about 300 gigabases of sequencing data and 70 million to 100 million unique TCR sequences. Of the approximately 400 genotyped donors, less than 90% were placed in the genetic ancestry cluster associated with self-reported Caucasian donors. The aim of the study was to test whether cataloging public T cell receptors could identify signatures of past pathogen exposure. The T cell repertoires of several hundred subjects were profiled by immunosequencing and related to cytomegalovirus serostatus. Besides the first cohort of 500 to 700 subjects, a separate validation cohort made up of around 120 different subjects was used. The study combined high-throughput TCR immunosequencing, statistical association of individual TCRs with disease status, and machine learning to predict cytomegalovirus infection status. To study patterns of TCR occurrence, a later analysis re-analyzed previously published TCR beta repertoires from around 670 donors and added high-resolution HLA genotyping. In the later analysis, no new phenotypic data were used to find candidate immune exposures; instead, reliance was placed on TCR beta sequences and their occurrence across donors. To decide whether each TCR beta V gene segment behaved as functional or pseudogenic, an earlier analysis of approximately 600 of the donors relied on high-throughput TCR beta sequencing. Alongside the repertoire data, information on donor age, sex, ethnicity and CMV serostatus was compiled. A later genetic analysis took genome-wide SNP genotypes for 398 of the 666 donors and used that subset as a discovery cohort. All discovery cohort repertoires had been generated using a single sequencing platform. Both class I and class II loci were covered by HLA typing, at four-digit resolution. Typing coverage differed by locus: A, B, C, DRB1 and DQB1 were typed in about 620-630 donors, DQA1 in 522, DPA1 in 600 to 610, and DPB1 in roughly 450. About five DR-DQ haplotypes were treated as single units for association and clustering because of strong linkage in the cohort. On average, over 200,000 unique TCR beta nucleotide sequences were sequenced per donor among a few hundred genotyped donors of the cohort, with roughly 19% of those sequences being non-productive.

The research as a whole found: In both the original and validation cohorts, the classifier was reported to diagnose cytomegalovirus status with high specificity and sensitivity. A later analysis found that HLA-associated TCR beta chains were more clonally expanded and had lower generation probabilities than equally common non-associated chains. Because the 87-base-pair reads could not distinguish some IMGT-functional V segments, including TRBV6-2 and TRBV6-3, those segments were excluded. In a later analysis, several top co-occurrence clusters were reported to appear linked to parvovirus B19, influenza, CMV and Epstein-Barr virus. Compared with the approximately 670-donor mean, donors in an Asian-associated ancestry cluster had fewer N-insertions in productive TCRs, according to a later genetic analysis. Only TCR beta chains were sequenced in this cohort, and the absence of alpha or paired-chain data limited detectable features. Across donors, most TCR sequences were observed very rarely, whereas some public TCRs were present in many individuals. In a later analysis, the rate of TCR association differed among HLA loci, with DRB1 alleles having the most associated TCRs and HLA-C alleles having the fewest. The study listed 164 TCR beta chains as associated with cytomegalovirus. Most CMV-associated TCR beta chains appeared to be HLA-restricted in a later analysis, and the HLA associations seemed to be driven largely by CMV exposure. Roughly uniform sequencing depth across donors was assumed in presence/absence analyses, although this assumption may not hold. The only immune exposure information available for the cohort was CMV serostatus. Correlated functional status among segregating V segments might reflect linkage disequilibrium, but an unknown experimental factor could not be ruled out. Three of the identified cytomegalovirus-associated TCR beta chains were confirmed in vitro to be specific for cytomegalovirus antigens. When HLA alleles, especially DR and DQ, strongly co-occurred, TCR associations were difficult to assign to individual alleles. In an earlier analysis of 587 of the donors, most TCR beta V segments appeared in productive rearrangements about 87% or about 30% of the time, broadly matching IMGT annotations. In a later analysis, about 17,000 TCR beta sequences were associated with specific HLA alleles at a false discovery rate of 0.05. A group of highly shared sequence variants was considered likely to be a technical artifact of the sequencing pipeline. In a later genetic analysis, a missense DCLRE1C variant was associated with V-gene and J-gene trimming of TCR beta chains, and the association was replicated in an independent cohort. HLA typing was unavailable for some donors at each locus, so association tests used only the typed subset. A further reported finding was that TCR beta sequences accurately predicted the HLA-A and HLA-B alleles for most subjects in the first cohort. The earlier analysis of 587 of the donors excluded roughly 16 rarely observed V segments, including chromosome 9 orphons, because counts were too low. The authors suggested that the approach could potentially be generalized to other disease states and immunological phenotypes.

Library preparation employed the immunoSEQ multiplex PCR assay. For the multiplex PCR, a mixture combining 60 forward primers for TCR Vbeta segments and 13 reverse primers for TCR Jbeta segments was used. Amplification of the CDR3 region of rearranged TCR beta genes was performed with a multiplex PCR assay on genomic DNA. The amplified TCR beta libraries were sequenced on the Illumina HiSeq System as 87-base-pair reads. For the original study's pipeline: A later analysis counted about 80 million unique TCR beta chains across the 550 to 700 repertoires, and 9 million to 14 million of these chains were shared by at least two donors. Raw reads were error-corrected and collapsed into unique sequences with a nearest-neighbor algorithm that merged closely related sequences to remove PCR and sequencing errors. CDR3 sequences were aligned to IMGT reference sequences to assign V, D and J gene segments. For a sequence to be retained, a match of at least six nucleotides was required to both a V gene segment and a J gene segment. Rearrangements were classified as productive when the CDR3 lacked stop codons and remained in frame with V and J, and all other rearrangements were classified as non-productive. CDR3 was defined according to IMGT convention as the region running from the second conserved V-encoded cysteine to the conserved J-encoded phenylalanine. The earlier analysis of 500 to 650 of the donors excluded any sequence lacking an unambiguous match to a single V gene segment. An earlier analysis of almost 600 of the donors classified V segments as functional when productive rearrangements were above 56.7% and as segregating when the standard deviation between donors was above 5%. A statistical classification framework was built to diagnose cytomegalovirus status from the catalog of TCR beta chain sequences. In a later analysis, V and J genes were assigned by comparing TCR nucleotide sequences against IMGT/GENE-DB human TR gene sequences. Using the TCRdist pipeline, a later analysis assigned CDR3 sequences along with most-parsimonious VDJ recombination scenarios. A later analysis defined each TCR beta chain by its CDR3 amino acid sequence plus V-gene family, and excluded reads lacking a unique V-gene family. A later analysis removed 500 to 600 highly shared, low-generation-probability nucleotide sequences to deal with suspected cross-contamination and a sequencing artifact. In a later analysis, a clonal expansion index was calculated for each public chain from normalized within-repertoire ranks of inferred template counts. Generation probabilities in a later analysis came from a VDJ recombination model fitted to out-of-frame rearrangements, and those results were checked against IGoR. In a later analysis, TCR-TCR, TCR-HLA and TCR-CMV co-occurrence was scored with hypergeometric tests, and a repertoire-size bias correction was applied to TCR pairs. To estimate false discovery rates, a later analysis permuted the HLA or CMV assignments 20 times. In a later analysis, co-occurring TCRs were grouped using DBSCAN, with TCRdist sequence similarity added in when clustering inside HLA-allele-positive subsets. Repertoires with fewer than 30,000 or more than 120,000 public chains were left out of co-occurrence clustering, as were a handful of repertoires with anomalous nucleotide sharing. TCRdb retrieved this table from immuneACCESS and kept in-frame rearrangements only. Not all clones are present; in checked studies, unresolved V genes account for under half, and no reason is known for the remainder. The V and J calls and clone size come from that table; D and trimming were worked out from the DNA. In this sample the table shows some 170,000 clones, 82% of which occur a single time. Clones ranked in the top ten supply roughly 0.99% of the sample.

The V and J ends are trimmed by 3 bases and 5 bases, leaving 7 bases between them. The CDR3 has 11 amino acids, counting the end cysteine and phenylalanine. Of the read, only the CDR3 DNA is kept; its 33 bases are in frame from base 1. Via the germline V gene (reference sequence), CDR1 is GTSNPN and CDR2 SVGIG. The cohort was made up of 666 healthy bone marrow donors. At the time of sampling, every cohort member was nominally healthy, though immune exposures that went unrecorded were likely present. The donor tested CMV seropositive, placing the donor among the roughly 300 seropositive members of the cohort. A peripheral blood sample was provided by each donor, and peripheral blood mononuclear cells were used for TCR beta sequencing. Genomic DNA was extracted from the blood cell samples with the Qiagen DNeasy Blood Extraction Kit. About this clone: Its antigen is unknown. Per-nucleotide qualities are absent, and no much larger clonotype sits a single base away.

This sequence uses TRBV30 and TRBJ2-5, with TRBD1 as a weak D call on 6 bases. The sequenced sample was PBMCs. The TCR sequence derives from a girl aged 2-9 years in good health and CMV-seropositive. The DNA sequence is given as TGTGCCTGGAGAGACAGGGAGACCCAGTACTTC. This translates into CAWRDRETQYF. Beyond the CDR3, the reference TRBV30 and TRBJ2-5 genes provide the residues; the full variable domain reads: SQTIHQWPATLVQPVGSPLSLECTVEGTSNPNLYWYRQAAGRGLQLLFYSVGIGQISSEVPQNLSASRPQDRQFILSSKKLLLSDSGFYLCAWRDRETQYFGPGTRLLVL.